These 21 T cell receptor beta chains were sequenced from one sample in a study of blood T cell repertoires in COVID-19 (dated by TCRdb to between 2020 and 2021). The library was made by the immunoSEQ multiplex PCR assay. In TCRdb, the immuneACCESS table is reduced to in-frame sequences with V and J assigned. These tables do not hold every clone; where another copy was compared, an unresolved V gene accounts for under half, and the others remain unexplained. This sample comprises about 23,000 clones, 75% to 90% of them detected only once. Around 12% of the sample belongs to the ten largest clones. Sequenced input: peripheral blood. The receptors derive from a woman of 80 years or more with active or convalescent COVID-19.

About this clone itself: At one end, the junction sequence differs from germline, possibly due to a read error. The CDR3: CASRYFGPEQYF. In DNA, the CDR3 is TGTGCCAGCAGGTACTTTGGCCCCGAGCAGTACTTC. The J gene is TRBJ2-7, the V gene TRBV6-5; D remains ambiguous. Germline V lookup: CDR1 MNHEY, CDR2 SVGAGI. This CDR3 contains 12 residues.

V gene TRBV11-2 combines with J gene TRBJ2-7; the D gene is possibly TRBD1 (5 bases). Trimming pared 2 bases from V and 1 base from J, leaving 9 bases between. The CDR3 extends over 14 amino acids. CDR1 is SGHAT, CDR2 FQNNGV, per germline. The CDR3 reads CASSLSSGSYEQYF. For the CDR3, the DNA is TGTGCCAGCAGCTTATCCTCAGGGTCCTACGAGCAGTACTTC.

The V and J genes are TRBV6-1 and TRBJ2-7; 12 bases match TRBD1. Germline CDR1 reads MNHNS; CDR2 reads SASEGT. The V gene end was trimmed by 1 base and the J gene end by 4 bases; junction bases not matched to a gene: 5. The CDR3 has 16 amino acids. The CDR3 sequence is CASSEEGQGARYEQYF. The CDR3 nucleotides are TGTGCCAGCAGTGAAGAGGGACAGGGGGCCCGTTACGAGCAGTACTTC.

The V call is TRBV11-2, the J call TRBJ2-7, with 10 bases fitting TRBD2. In germline, CDR1 is SGHAT, CDR2 FQNNGV. The CDR3 has 15 residues. With V trimmed by 1 base and J by 10 bases, 10 bases remained unmatched. The CDR3 DNA reads TGTGCCAGCAGCTTAGCTTCCCTAGCGGGAGCGGATCAGTACTTC. Encoded protein: CASSLASLAGADQYF.

CDR3 protein: CASSVGPQSSYNEQFF. CDR3 in DNA: TGTGCCAGCAGCGTAGGGCCCCAAAGCTCCTACAATGAGCAGTTCTTC. The chain uses TRBV9 and TRBJ2-1; D uncertain. There are 16 residues in the CDR3. V was trimmed by 0 bases and J by 0 bases, leaving 10 bases between them. Germline V CDR1 and CDR2: SGDLS, YYNGEE.

The chain links TRBV6-1 to TRBJ2-7; TRBD1 aligns across 10 bases. This CDR3 has 17 residues. CDR1 is MNHNS, CDR2 SASEGT, per germline. J was trimmed by 2 bases and V by 4 bases; bases with no gene match: 11. The CDR3 region is CASSARLPGQGTYEQYF. Here the CDR3 DNA reads TGTGCCAGCAGTGCCAGACTACCGGGACAGGGGACCTACGAGCAGTACTTC.

The chain employs TRBV5-4 and TRBJ1-1; TRBD1 aligns across 9 bases. This CDR3 comprises 13 residues. CDR1 SGHNT and CDR2 YYREEE come from the germline V gene (reference sequence). V trimming: 0 bases; J trimming: 8 bases; junction bases outside the gene matches: 2. The CDR3 loop reads CASSLGGTGEAFF. DNA for the CDR3: TGTGCCAGCAGCTTGGGGGGGACAGGGGAAGCTTTCTTT.

The chain links TRBV9 to TRBJ2-2; D is possibly TRBD1 (6 bases). This CDR3 is built from 15 residues. Between the trimmed V and J ends, which lost 1 base and 4 bases, there was a span of 11 bases. Germline assignment: CDR1 SGDLS and CDR2 YYNGEE. The CDR3: CASSVRGTGTGELFF. The CDR3 nucleotides read TGTGCCAGCAGCGTAAGGGGGACGGGCACCGGGGAGCTGTTTTTT.

Judged by abundance, this clone is medium-sized. J is TRBJ2-7 and V is TRBV27; TRBD1 matches at 7 bases. CDR3 size: 14 residues. The V and J ends lost 5 bases and 3 bases, in that order; junction bases with no gene match: 7. CDR1 and CDR2 from the germline V gene are MNHEY and SMNVEV (reference sequence). The CDR3 region is CASSDRDSNYEQYF. Here the CDR3 DNA reads TGTGCCAGCAGTGACCGGGACAGTAACTACGAGCAGTACTTC.

J is TRBJ1-4 and V is TRBV15; 10 bases match TRBD1. V lost 1 base and J lost 7; bases outside the gene matches: 0. Germline V lookup: CDR1 LNHNV, CDR2 YYDKDF (reference sequence). CDR3 length equals 14 residues. CDR3 amino acids: CATSRGQGAEKLFF. CDR3 DNA: TGTGCCACCAGCAGAGGACAGGGGGCTGAAAAACTGTTTTTT.

This chain connects TRBV7-2 to TRBJ2-1; TRBD2 agrees at 8 bases. Losses at the gene ends were 5 bases for V and 11 bases for J; bases not matched to a gene: 14. Germline V gene data show CDR1 as SGHTA and CDR2 as FQGNSA. This CDR3 comprises 15 residues. As DNA, the CDR3 is TGTGCCAGCAGCGCGCGGGGGGCCCGCCCCCCCCAGCAGTTCTTC. Its protein is CASSARGARPPQQFF.

This CDR3 is CSASSTEQFF. The CDR3 nucleotides read TGCAGTGCTAGTTCGACAGAGCAGTTCTTC. The chain carries TRBV20-1 and TRBJ2-1, with no clear D. There are 10 residues in the CDR3. Trimming shortened V by 3 bases and J by 10 bases, and 7 bases separated the two germline ends. The germline V gene has CDR1 DFQATT and CDR2 SNEGSKA (reference sequence).

The J gene is TRBJ2-7, the V gene TRBV7-2; 9 nucleotides align to TRBD1. V dropped 0 bases and J dropped 5; count of bases not matched to a gene: 8. The CDR3 is 16 amino acids. Germline V gene lookup returns CDR1 SGHTA and CDR2 FQGNSA. CDR3 nucleotide sequence: TGTGCCAGCAGCTTAGCCTCCGGGACAGGGTACCACGAGCAGTACTTC. This encodes CASSLASGTGYHEQYF.

The chain has TRBV28 and TRBJ2-1; 14 positions agree with TRBD2. This CDR3 spans 16 amino acids. J gave up 6 bases and V 3 bases, and 4 bases lay outside the gene matches. Germline V gives CDR1 MDHEN, CDR2 SYDVKM. CDR3 sequence reads: CASSFRTSGRFNEQFF. The CDR3, as DNA: TGTGCCAGCAGTTTCCGGACTAGCGGGAGGTTCAATGAGCAGTTCTTC.

This clone was counted between two and nine times. This chain uses TRBV5-6 with TRBJ1-5; D possibly corresponds to TRBD1 (6 bases). V dropped 1 base and J dropped 2 bases, with 10 bases sitting between them. This CDR3 is 15 amino acids long. CDR1 and CDR2 (germline): SGHDT, YYEEEE. CDR3 in DNA: TGTGCCAGCAGCTTGTGGAAGGGGGGCAATCAGCCCCAGCATTTT. This gives the protein CASSLWKGGNQPQHF.

The V gene is TRBV5-6, the J gene TRBJ1-1, with 9 positions matching TRBD1. The CDR3 length is 16 residues. Germline V gene lookup returns CDR1 SGHDT and CDR2 YYEEEE. After removal of 7 bases from V and 2 bases from J, the junction contained 12 bases not matched to a gene. This CDR3 is CASRIRDRVPNTEAFF. The CDR3 coding sequence is TGTGCCAGCCGTATCCGGGACAGGGTCCCTAACACTGAAGCTTTCTTT.

The chain employs TRBV30 and TRBJ1-3; D unresolved. The V and J ends lost 0 bases and 1 base respectively, with 7 bases between them. From germline, CDR1 is GTSNPN and CDR2 SVGIG (reference sequence). CDR3 length: 14 residues. CDR3 coding DNA: TGTGCCTGGAGTGTAGCGGGTTCTGGAAACACCATATATTTT. It specifies CAWSVAGSGNTIYF. The variable domain in full, completed from reference TRBV30 and TRBJ1-3, reads SQTIHQWPATLVQPVGSPLSLECTVEGTSNPNLYWYRQAAGRGLQLLFYSVGIGQISSEVPQNLSASRPQDRQFILSSKKLLLSDSGFYLCAWSVAGSGNTIYFGEGSWLTVV.

V gene TRBV5-4 combines with J gene TRBJ1-1; 10 bases line up with TRBD1. Unmatched junction bases numbered 8, after V lost 4 bases and J lost 5 bases. This CDR3 is 15 amino acids long. Germline assignment: CDR1 SGHNT and CDR2 YYREEE (reference sequence). The CDR3 DNA follows: TGTGCCAGCAGCCCACGGACAGGGGGTAGGACTGAAGCTTTCTTT. Protein product: CASSPRTGGRTEAFF.

This clone came up a few times. This rearrangement joins TRBV9 to TRBJ2-2; D is unresolved. The CDR3 loop spans 13 amino acids. Germline V CDR1 and CDR2: SGDLS, YYNGEE. V was trimmed by 0 bases and J by 4 bases, leaving 4 bases between them. The CDR3 DNA follows: TGTGCCAGCAGCGTAGCCTTCACCGGGGAGCTGTTTTTT. Its protein product is CASSVAFTGELFF.

The table lists this clone with a count of one. The CDR3 DNA reads TGTGCCAGCAGGCGGACTAGCGGGGGGGCGGGAGATACGCAGTATTTT. Translation: CASRRTSGGAGDTQYF. The chain couples TRBV2 to TRBJ2-3, with 15 bases aligning to TRBD2. The CDR3 spans 16 residues. In germline, CDR1 is SNHLY, CDR2 FYNNEI. V gave up 6 bases and J gave up 5 bases; unmatched junction bases: 6.

This clone has a single count. The chain combines TRBV12-5 with TRBJ1-5, with D perhaps TRBD1 (6 bases). The length of the CDR3 is 19 residues. Germline CDR1 reads LGHNT; CDR2 reads FRNRAP. The V end was cut by 2 bases, the J end by 1 base, with 21 bases between. This CDR3 is CASGLRTYLQGGSNQPQHF. The CDR3 DNA sequence: TGTGCTAGTGGTTTGCGGACCTACTTACAGGGTGGGAGCAATCAGCCCCAGCATTTT.